This passage covers 18 T cell receptor beta chains from one sample sequenced in a study of T cell responses to AZD1222 COVID-19 vaccine. Sequencing was performed with immunoSEQ multiplex PCR; in TCRdb, only in-frame clones are kept and a portion is missing. This table holds some 130,000 clones, roughly 84% found once. This specimen consisted of peripheral blood, obtained on day 0 of AZD1222 vaccination. The receptors originated from an adult in good health.

The DNA for the CDR3 is TGTGCCAGCAGCCCCGTTAGCGGGGGATCAGAGACCCAGTACTTC. This encodes CASSPVSGGSETQYF. J is TRBJ2-5 and V is TRBV6-2 or TRBV6-3, with 9 bases lining up with TRBD2. The CDR3 covers 15 residues. Germline V gene data show CDR1 as MNHEY and CDR2 as SVGEGT. Trimming cost V 6 bases and J 4 bases; bases outside gene matches: 9.

This clone was detected only once. The chain combines TRBV9 with TRBJ2-3, with TRBD2 matching 16 bases. The CDR3 is 17 amino acids. Germline CDR1 reads SGDLS; CDR2 reads YYNGEE. V trimming: 4 bases; J trimming: 1 base; junction bases outside the gene matches: 3. The CDR3 bases are TGTGCCAGCAGCCCCGGGACTAGCGGGGGGGGCACAGATACGCAGTATTTT. Translation: CASSPGTSGGGTDTQYF. The whole variable domain, remainder taken from reference TRBV9 and TRBJ2-3, is DSGVTQTPKHLITATGQRVTLRCSPRSGDLSVYWYQQSLDQGLQFLIQYYNGEERAKGNILERFSAQQFPDLHSELNLSSLELGDSALYFCASSPGTSGGGTDTQYFGPGTRLTVL.

The chain employs TRBV6-5 and TRBJ2-3; 10 bases match TRBD1. Germline CDR1 MNHEY, CDR2 SVGAGI. CDR3 length: 14 residues. Losses at the gene ends were 6 bases for V and 3 bases for J; bases not matched to a gene: 3. Here the CDR3 DNA reads TGTGCCAGCAGGCCGGGACAGGGGACAGATACGCAGTATTTT. This codes for CASRPGQGTDTQYF.

The chain has TRBV20-1 and TRBJ1-6; 7 nucleotides agree with TRBD1. The CDR3 has 10 amino acids. After removal of 4 bases from V and 19 bases from J, the junction contained 7 bases not matched to a gene. CDR1 and CDR2 (germline): DFQATT, SNEGSKA (reference sequence). The CDR3 sequence is CSATRQGQHF. For the CDR3, the DNA is TGCAGTGCTACCCGACAGGGCCAGCACTTT.

Here the CDR3 DNA reads TGTGCCAGCAGACCCGGACTATCCGGGGGCTATGGCTACACCTTC. This translates into CASRPGLSGGYGYTF. The chain is built from TRBV27 and TRBJ1-2; a possible D gene is TRBD1 (5 bases). V was cut by 6 bases and J by 4 bases, with 18 bases left in between. Germline V gene lookup returns CDR1 MNHEY and CDR2 SMNVEV (reference sequence). The CDR3 length is 15 residues.

The V call is TRBV4-1, the J call TRBJ2-2; 14 bases map to TRBD2. V lost 4 bases to trimming and J lost 3 bases; unmatched junction nucleotides: 10. This CDR3 comprises 19 residues. In germline, CDR1 is MGHRA, CDR2 YSYEKL. CDR3 loop: CASSPPPGLAGEDTGELFF. The DNA of the CDR3 is TGCGCCAGCAGCCCACCACCGGGACTAGCGGGGGAAGACACCGGGGAGCTGTTTTTT.

The chain uses TRBV7-9 and TRBJ2-3, with 7 nucleotides matching TRBD2. From germline, CDR1 is SEHNR and CDR2 FQNEAQ (reference sequence). With 5 bases clipped from V and 1 base from J, the junction kept 6 bases outside the gene matches. The CDR3 consists of 15 residues. The CDR3 DNA follows: TGTGCCAGCAGCCCCGGAACTAGCGGCACAGATACGCAGTATTTT. The encoded protein is CASSPGTSGTDTQYF.

V and J are TRBV3-1 (or the pseudogene TRBV3-2) and TRBJ1-2, with D unresolved. The germline V and J ends were trimmed by 1 base and 0 bases, with 9 bases remaining between them. Germline V gene lookup returns CDR1 LGHDT and CDR2 YNNKEL (reference sequence). The CDR3 has 15 amino acids. CDR3 nucleotide sequence: TGTGCCAGCAGCCAAGTTTATCCCGCTAACTATGGCTACACCTTC. Its translation is CASSQVYPANYGYTF.

This clone was counted between two and nine times. This chain links TRBV5-1 with TRBJ1-2; D gene unclear. Germline V gene data show CDR1 as SGHRS and CDR2 as YFSETQ. The germline V and J ends were trimmed by 0 bases and 4 bases, with 13 bases remaining between them. This CDR3 is built from 15 residues. The CDR3 reads CASSLGLERIYGYTF. The CDR3 DNA sequence: TGCGCCAGCAGCTTGGGACTAGAAAGGATCTATGGCTACACCTTC.

The genes are TRBV7-8 and TRBJ2-3; D ambiguous. V lost 4 bases to trimming and J lost 6 bases, with 5 bases between them. The CDR3 loop spans 11 amino acids. The V gene's germline CDR1 is SGHVS and CDR2 FQNEAQ. The CDR3 DNA is TGTGCCAGCAGCTCGAGGGATACGCAGTATTTT. As protein: CASSSRDTQYF.

This clone was counted between two and nine times. V and J are TRBV14 and TRBJ1-1; D might be TRBD1 (6 bases). V shed 4 bases and J shed 9 bases, with 15 bases lying between them. CDR3 size: 13 residues. CDR1 and CDR2 from the germline V gene are SGHDN and FVKESK. In nucleotides, the CDR3 is TGTGCCAGCAGCCCGACAGGAATCGCTAAAGCTTTCTTT. This translates into CASSPTGIAKAFF.

This chain links TRBV27 with TRBJ2-1; D unclear. The CDR3 contains 15 residues. Germline values: CDR1 MNHEY, CDR2 SMNVEV (reference sequence). V was shortened by 3 bases and J by 0 bases, with 9 bases between the two germline ends. The CDR3 DNA follows: TGTGCCAGCAGTTTTTTCACGAGCTCCTACAATGAGCAGTTCTTC. Translated, it gives CASSFFTSSYNEQFF.

The chain uses TRBV19 and TRBJ1-1; D possibly corresponds to TRBD1 (5 bases). Germline V gives CDR1 LNHDA, CDR2 SQIVND (reference sequence). The ends were cut back, 5 bases at V and 3 bases at J, with 10 bases in the middle. This CDR3 is built from 13 residues. In DNA, the CDR3 is TGTGCCAGTAGTTTCGGGACCCACACTGAAGCTTTCTTT. It specifies CASSFGTHTEAFF. The whole variable domain, remainder taken from reference TRBV19 and TRBJ1-1, is DGGITQSPKYLFRKEGQNVTLSCEQNLNHDAMYWYRQDPGQGLRLIYYSQIVNDFQKGDIAEGYSVSREKKESFPLTVTSAQKNPTAFYLCASSFGTHTEAFFGQGTRLTVV.

This clone was counted only a few times. The chain has TRBV21-1 and TRBJ2-1. TRBV21-1 is a pseudogene segment. There are 12 residues in the CDR3. CDR3 sequence (DNA): TGTGCCAGCAGCCCTAGGGTCAATGAGCAGTTCTTC. It specifies CASSPRVNEQFF.

The CDR3 is CASSQPGQGNSPLHF. For the CDR3, the DNA is TGTGCCAGCAGCCAACCGGGACAGGGGAATTCACCCCTCCACTTT. The V gene is TRBV3-1 (or the pseudogene TRBV3-2), the J gene TRBJ1-6, with 10 bases matching TRBD1. This CDR3 comprises 15 residues. The J segment lost 7 bases and the V segment lost 2 bases, leaving 2 bases of the junction unmatched. Per the germline V gene, CDR1 is LGHDT and CDR2 is YNNKEL (reference sequence).

J is TRBJ1-4 and V is TRBV7-6; possibly TRBD1 for D (6 bases). CDR3 length equals 15 residues. The germline V and J ends were trimmed by 5 bases and 10 bases, with 20 bases remaining between them. The germline V gene has CDR1 SGHVS and CDR2 FNYEAQ. CDR3: CASSPQGPLSGKLFF. Written as DNA, the CDR3 is TGTGCCAGCAGCCCACAGGGACCCTTGAGTGGAAAACTGTTTTTT.

This sequence joins TRBV5-1 and TRBJ1-2, with D perhaps matching TRBD1 (5 bases). The germline V gene has CDR1 SGHRS and CDR2 YFSETQ. The V end lost 3 bases, the J end lost 8 bases, and 23 bases lay between the germline ends. CDR3 length: 16 residues. The CDR3 DNA follows: TGCGCCAGCAGCTCGGGGGTCCGGGGGGTCAGCTACGGCTACACCTTC. It yields the protein CASSSGVRGVSYGYTF.

CDR3 nucleotides: TGTGCCAGCTCACCTTCAGAGGGCGATTCACCCCTCCACTTT. It translates to CASSPSEGDSPLHF. This sequence joins TRBV18 and TRBJ1-6, with D uncertain. From germline, CDR1 is KGHSH and CDR2 LQKENI. The V end was cut by 3 bases, the J end by 8 bases, with 11 bases between. The CDR3 runs to 14 residues.